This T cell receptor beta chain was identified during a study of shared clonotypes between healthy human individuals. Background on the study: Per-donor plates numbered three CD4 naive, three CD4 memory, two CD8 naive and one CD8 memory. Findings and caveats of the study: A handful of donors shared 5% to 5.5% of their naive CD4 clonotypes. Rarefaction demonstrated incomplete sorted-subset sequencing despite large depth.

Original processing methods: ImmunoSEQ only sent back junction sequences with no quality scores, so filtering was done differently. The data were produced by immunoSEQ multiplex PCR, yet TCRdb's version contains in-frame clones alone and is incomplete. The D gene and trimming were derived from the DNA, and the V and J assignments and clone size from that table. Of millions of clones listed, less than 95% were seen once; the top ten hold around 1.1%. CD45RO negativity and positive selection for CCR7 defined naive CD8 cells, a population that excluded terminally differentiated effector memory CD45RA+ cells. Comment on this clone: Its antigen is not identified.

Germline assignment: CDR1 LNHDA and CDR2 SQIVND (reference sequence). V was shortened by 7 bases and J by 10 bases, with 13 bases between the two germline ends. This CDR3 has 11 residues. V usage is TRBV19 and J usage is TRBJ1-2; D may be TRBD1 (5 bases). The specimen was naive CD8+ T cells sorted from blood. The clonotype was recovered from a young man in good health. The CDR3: CASTPGQDYTF. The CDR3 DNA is TGTGCCAGTACCCCAGGGCAGGACTACACCTTC.